This T cell receptor (beta chain) was observed in a study of control samples from healthy donors and cancer patients (dated by TCRdb to 2019 to 2021). Library prep was done by the immunoSEQ multiplex PCR assay. TCRdb stores this immuneACCESS table with in-frame sequences only. Part of the clones is absent; in the studies checked, under half of the shortfall reflects unresolved V genes, and no reason is known for the rest. In all, the sample holds around 180,000 clones, and 80% to 90% of those were seen once. 4% to 6% of the sample is in the top ten clones. About this clone: Its antigen is still unknown. Per-nucleotide qualities are absent, and no much larger clonotype sits a single base away.

The germline V gene yields SGHRS for CDR1 and YFSETQ for CDR2. Spanning cysteine to phenylalanine, the CDR3 consists of 14 amino acids. The DNA shown is the 42-base CDR3, in frame from base 1. Relative to germline, V is missing 0 bases and J is missing 6 bases, with 3 bases of the junction outside any gene match. The rearrangement combines TRBV5-1 with TRBJ1-2, with 9 bases matching TRBD1. What was sequenced was blood. The sequence came from a woman in her 30s in good health. The CDR3: CASSLGTGENGYTF. The sequence in DNA is TGCGCCAGCAGCTTGGGGACAGGGGAGAATGGCTACACCTTC.